This T cell receptor (beta chain) was sequenced during a study of cytomegalovirus exposure and HLA in healthy donors. Across the study: The study's early data release held about 85 million unique TCRs from HLA-typed donors. When fewer than 500 donors were genotyped, roughly four fifths of them were found to fall in the Caucasian-associated ancestry cluster.

PCR used 60 Vbeta primers and 13 Jbeta primers. Profiling relied on immunoSEQ multiplex PCR, and the TCRdb table lists in-frame clones only, not all of them. This table holds around 180,000 clones, roughly 70% found once. The CDR3 has 15 residues. Trimming removed 5 bases from V and 2 bases from J, with 12 bases in between. Germline CDR1 reads WSHSY; CDR2 reads SAAADI. As concerns this clone: Its target is unknown.

Study-wide points: A later analysis linked more than 15,000 TCR beta sequences to HLA alleles at 0.05 false discovery rate.

V gene TRBV10-2 combines with J gene TRBJ1-4; D possibly corresponds to TRBD1 (5 bases). This TCR was recovered from a girl aged 5-17 years in good health and CMV-seronegative. The sequencing input was PBMCs. The CDR3 DNA is TGCGCCAGCAGTTTGGGGGGAGTCACTAATGAAAAACTGTTTTTT. Its translation: CASSLGGVTNEKLFF.